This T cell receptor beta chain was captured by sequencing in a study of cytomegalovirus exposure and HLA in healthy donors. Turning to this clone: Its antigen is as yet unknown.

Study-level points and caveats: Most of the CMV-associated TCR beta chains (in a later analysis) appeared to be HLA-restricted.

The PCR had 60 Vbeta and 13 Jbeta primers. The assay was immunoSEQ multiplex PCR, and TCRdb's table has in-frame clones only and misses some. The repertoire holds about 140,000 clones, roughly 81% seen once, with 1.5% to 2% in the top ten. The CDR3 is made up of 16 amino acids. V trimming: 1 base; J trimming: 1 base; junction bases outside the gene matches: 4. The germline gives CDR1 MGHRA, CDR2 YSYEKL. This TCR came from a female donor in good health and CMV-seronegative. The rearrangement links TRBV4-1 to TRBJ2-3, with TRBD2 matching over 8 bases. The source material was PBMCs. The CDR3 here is CASSQAGLDRTDTQYF. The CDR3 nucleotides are TGCGCCAGCAGCCAAGCGGGACTAGACCGCACAGATACGCAGTATTTT.